What follows are 3 T cell receptor beta chains derived from one specimen sequenced in a study of T cells expressing NK-cell markers. TCRdb reprocessed the 5' RACE reads and stores each CDR3 protein as one record, lacking DNA. Reported are around 110,000 distinct CDR3 sequences; the ten largest clones contain about a fifth. Sequenced sample: blood T cells: a sorted CD56 or NKG2C T cell subset, CD4+ or CD8+ T cells, or bulk PBMC T cells (not recorded which). Source of these receptors: a woman between 18 and 75 years old in good health.

V usage is TRBV6-1 and J usage is TRBJ1-1; TCRdb proposes TRBD1, but this gene call is untestable without DNA. Germline V gene data show CDR1 as MNHNS and CDR2 as SASEGT. The CDR3 totals 13 residues. The CDR3 reads CASSRQGGLEAFF.

This chain joins TRBV5-4 and TRBJ2-7. The CDR3 is 14 residues long. From germline, CDR1 is SGHNT and CDR2 YYREEE (reference sequence). The CDR3 here is CASSYMTSSYEQYF.

The chain employs TRBV5-5 and TRBJ2-7; TCRdb's assignment of TRBD1 cannot be checked, as there is no DNA. This CDR3 spans 15 amino acids. Germline V gives CDR1 SGHKS, CDR2 YYEKEE (reference sequence). The CDR3 here is CASSLTGGSSYEQYF.